Listed below are T cell receptor beta chains from one sample, sequenced in a study of Ad26.COV2.S vaccination and SARS-CoV-2 variants. The method was immunoSEQ multiplex PCR; TCRdb's version includes in-frame clones alone and lacks a portion of them. The data contain 350,000 to 500,000 clones, 80% to 95% of them seen just once; the ten biggest clones take up less than 15%. Specimen: peripheral blood, collected in a trial of Ad26.COV2.S vaccine versus placebo. The receptor set was obtained from a person aged 18-65 years who received the Ad26.COV2.S COVID-19 vaccine or a placebo. CDR3s include the opening cysteine and the closing phenylalanine or tryptophan. The D gene is left open where the match is weak. Expanded clones get a size class; other rows say once, few or many, or leave the size out.

V gene: TRBV15; clone size: .; D gene: TRBD1; J gene: TRBJ2-3; CDR3 DNA: TGTGCCACCCACAGGGGCCGCACAGATACGCAGTATTTT; CDR3 protein: CATHRGRTDTQYF
V gene: TRBV11-2; clone size: .; D gene: .; J gene: TRBJ2-7; CDR3 DNA: TGTGCCAGCAGCTTGGTGGCAGAAGAGCAGTACTTC; CDR3 protein: CASSLVAEEQYF
V gene: TRBV19; clone size: once; D gene: .; J gene: TRBJ2-1; CDR3 DNA: TGTGCCAGTAGTCAATCTAGCTTTCAGCAGTTCTTC; CDR3 protein: CASSQSSFQQFF
V gene: TRBV11-2; clone size: few; D gene: .; J gene: TRBJ2-5; CDR3 DNA: TGTGCCAGCAGCTTCTGGGGGGAAGAGACCCAGTACTTC; CDR3 protein: CASSFWGEETQYF
V gene: TRBV29-1; clone size: .; D gene: TRBD2; J gene: TRBJ2-3; CDR3 DNA: TGCAGCGTTGAATACGGGAGGGCCATAGATACGCAGTATTTT; CDR3 protein: CSVEYGRAIDTQYF
V gene: TRBV29-1; clone size: .; D gene: TRBD1; J gene: TRBJ1-2; CDR3 DNA: TGCAGCGTTTGGGGACAGGGAACCTATGGCTACACCTTC; CDR3 protein: CSVWGQGTYGYTF
V gene: TRBV5-8; clone size: .; D gene: .; J gene: TRBJ1-1; CDR3 DNA: TGTGCCAGCAGCTGGACCCCGGTTAATGGAGCTTTCTTT; CDR3 protein: CASSWTPVNGAFF
V gene: TRBV28; clone size: few; D gene: TRBD1; J gene: TRBJ1-5; CDR3 DNA: TGTGCCAGCAGTATTTTTAGGAGTCAGGGGGCTCATCAGCCCCAGCATTTT; CDR3 protein: CASSIFRSQGAHQPQHF
V gene: TRBV5-1; clone size: .; D gene: TRBD1; J gene: TRBJ2-4; CDR3 DNA: TGCGCCAGCAGCAAAAGACAGGGGTCTCAGAACATTCAGTACTTC; CDR3 protein: CASSKRQGSQNIQYF
V gene: TRBV24-1; clone size: .; D gene: TRBD1; J gene: TRBJ2-3; CDR3 DNA: TGTGCCACCAGTGATCCGGGGACAGGGGGCACAGATACGCAGTATTTT; CDR3 protein: CATSDPGTGGTDTQYF
V gene: TRBV25-1; clone size: .; D gene: .; J gene: TRBJ1-1; CDR3 DNA: TGTGCCAGCAGTGAGTGGCAGAACACTGAAGCTTTCTTT; CDR3 protein: CASSEWQNTEAFF
V gene: TRBV3-1/TRBV3-2; clone size: .; D gene: .; J gene: TRBJ1-1; CDR3 DNA: TGTGCCAGCAGCCAAGTTCGCAAAATGAACACTGAAGCTTTCTTT; CDR3 protein: CASSQVRKMNTEAFF
V gene: TRBV30; clone size: .; D gene: TRBD1; J gene: TRBJ1-2; CDR3 DNA: TGTGCCTCGAGGGACAGGCGCCAAGGAGGTGGCTACACCTTC; CDR3 protein: CASRDRRQGGGYTF
V gene: TRBV27; clone size: .; D gene: TRBD2; J gene: TRBJ2-2; CDR3 DNA: TGTGCCAGCAGTTTAGCGGGGGGGGCCGGGGAGCTGTTTTTT; CDR3 protein: CASSLAGGAGELFF
V gene: TRBV10-1; clone size: .; D gene: .; J gene: TRBJ2-1; CDR3 DNA: TGCGCCAGCGGAGAACAGGGTTTGGGTGGTGATGAGCAGTTCTTC; CDR3 protein: CASGEQGLGGDEQFF
V gene: TRBV15; clone size: few; D gene: .; J gene: TRBJ1-2; CDR3 DNA: TGTGCCACCAGCAGAGATTATGACCGGAGCTATGGCTACACCTTC; CDR3 protein: CATSRDYDRSYGYTF
V gene: TRBV6-5; clone size: .; D gene: .; J gene: TRBJ1-1; CDR3 DNA: TGTGCCAGCAGTTACGACGAACAGAGCACTGAAGCTTTCTTT; CDR3 protein: CASSYDEQSTEAFF
V gene: TRBV5-1; clone size: .; D gene: .; J gene: TRBJ1-1; CDR3 DNA: TGCGCCAGCAGCTTGGTGTCAGGCCCGTTGAACACTGAAGCTTTCTTT; CDR3 protein: CASSLVSGPLNTEAFF
V gene: TRBV7-3; clone size: .; D gene: TRBD1; J gene: TRBJ1-1; CDR3 DNA: TGTGCCAGCAGCTTAAGGGGGGGCCCCAGGGGGCTCGAAGCTTTCTTT; CDR3 protein: CASSLRGGPRGLEAFF
V gene: TRBV28; clone size: .; D gene: TRBD1; J gene: TRBJ2-3; CDR3 DNA: TGTGCCAGCCTAAAGACAGGGGGTGAAGATACGCAGTATTTT; CDR3 protein: CASLKTGGEDTQYF
V gene: TRBV5-6; clone size: .; D gene: .; J gene: TRBJ2-7; CDR3 DNA: TGTGCCAGCAGCTTAACGGACAGCCCCTACGAGCAGTACTTC; CDR3 protein: CASSLTDSPYEQYF
V gene: TRBV27; clone size: few; D gene: .; J gene: TRBJ2-1; CDR3 DNA: TGTGCCAGCAGTTTGATGTTGAGCCCCGCCAATGAGCAGTTCTTC; CDR3 protein: CASSLMLSPANEQFF
V gene: TRBV24-1; clone size: .; D gene: TRBD1; J gene: TRBJ1-4; CDR3 DNA: TGTGCCACCAGTGATTTGCGGACAGGGAAAGATGAAAAACTGTTTTTT; CDR3 protein: CATSDLRTGKDEKLFF
V gene: TRBV10-3; clone size: .; D gene: .; J gene: TRBJ1-1; CDR3 DNA: TGTGCCACGGGACGGATGAACACTGAAGCTTTCTTT; CDR3 protein: CATGRMNTEAFF